The subject of this entry is one TCR beta chain. This entry comes from a study of CD8+ T cells in alopecia areata. Study-level information: Tofacitinib ran for 6 to 18 months before 6 months off drug.

Sequencing relied on a cDNA template that was reverse transcribed from extracted RNA. TCRdb keeps only in-frame clones here, not all; method: immunoSEQ multiplex PCR. This table holds 150,000 to 200,000 clones, 50% to 60% found once. The CDR3 covers 16 residues. Germline V gives CDR1 GTSNPN, CDR2 SVGIG (reference sequence). The ends lost 0 bases at V and 8 bases at J; junction bases unmatched: 12. This sequence originates from a human donor with alopecia areata. Here the sequenced sample was CD4+ T cells sorted from blood, taken at week 0. The genes are TRBV30 and TRBJ1-5, with 8 bases matching TRBD1. The CDR3 DNA follows: TGTGCCTGGAGTGTCCCGTCCAGGGGGCCATTTGAGCCCCAGCATTTT. It translates to CAWSVPSRGPFEPQHF.